This T cell receptor beta chain was recorded in a study of T cell responses to AZD1222 COVID-19 vaccine (dated by TCRdb to about 2021). Study-level background: A total of 233 trial participants underwent TCR sequencing, of whom nearly 210 had received two doses of AZD1222 and around 25 had received two doses of the MenACWY control vaccine. Trial participants were enrolled into age subgroups of 18-55, 56-69 and 70-plus years, which contained around 150, 28 and 57 TCR-sequenced participants, respectively. Points the paper makes about the study in general: Epitopes outside the regions mutated in the B.1.351 and B.1.1.7 variants were reportedly recognized by nearly half of the unique spike-specific TCRs. A significant rise in spike-specific TCR breadth and depth was observed after two AZD1222 doses relative to day 0 and relative to MenACWY recipients. Conclusions about previously exposed vaccinees are limited, since just a handful of AZD1222 recipients were seropositive for SARS-CoV-2 at baseline. In the small 56-69-year group, the increase in depth fell short of significance, most likely because of low power. Because no samples from the day 14 peak response were available, repertoires could be characterized only after the peak T cell response. CD4 TCRs associated with the vaccine covered the entire spike protein, and the dominant responses were in regions 160-218 and 743-854. Participants were mostly white British, with more females than males. The authors suggested clonal diversity may have been underestimated.

The CDR3 regions of human TCRbeta chains were analyzed by immunosequencing. In the authors' own workflow: Repertoire TCRs were checked for matches against a reference library of SARS-CoV-2-specific TCRs that had been generated using the MIRA antigen-specificity platform. Breadth meant the fraction of unique TCRs that were SARS-CoV-2-associated, whereas depth meant the fraction of total T cells that were SARS-CoV-2-associated. Using the MIRA data, every spike-specific TCR was mapped to the spike region that the TCR reacted to and assigned to either a CD4 or a CD8 class. Log10-transformed breadth and depth values were compared by one-way ANOVA with Sidak's multiple comparisons tests. In its TCRdb copy, this immuneACCESS table keeps in-frame sequences only and misses some clones. Where compared with another copy, unresolved V genes explain less than half of these, and the others have no known cause. For V, J and clone size, that table is used; D and trimming come from the DNA. For this sample the table gives approximately 140,000 clones, of which about 90% were detected only once. Approximately 3.9% of the sample rests with the top ten.

The V end gives up 3 bases and the J end 0 bases, leaving 6 bases in the junction not matched to a gene. The CDR3 measures 16 amino acids from cysteine to phenylalanine. Only the CDR3 DNA stays, 48 bases, in frame from base 1. CDR1 and CDR2, per the germline V gene (reference sequence), are GTSNPN and SVGIG. The label giving this sample's time point can be read as: about 28 days (+/-7) after the second vaccine dose. AZD1222 recipients whose second dose came at about 4 weeks and those whose second dose came at about 12 weeks were combined into one group, since spike-specific TCR depth and breadth did not differ between the two schedules. Samples from vaccinated people were obtained from the UK trials COV001 and COV002, which included a single-blind randomized controlled phase 2/3 trial of AZD1222 (ChAdOx1 nCoV-19) in healthy adults. For TCRbeta chain sequencing, PBMC samples from trial participants were taken at day 0 and at day 28 after the second dose.

This clone showed up just once. No antigen is known for it. No much larger clone exists at a distance of one base, and base qualities are not known. Rearrangement joined TRBV30 to TRBJ2-4, with 9 bases in between that match TRBD1. Sample: peripheral blood, taken 28 days after the second AZD1222 dose. The sequence came from an adult who received the AZD1222 COVID-19 vaccine. The bases are TGTGCCTGGAGCATAGGACAGGGGCTAGCCAAAAACATTCAGTACTTC. This codes for CAWSIGQGLAKNIQYF.